The 9 T cell receptor beta chains listed next were all sequenced from one sample in a study of T cell responses to AZD1222 COVID-19 vaccine. Only in-frame clones appear in the TCRdb table, and some are missing; sequencing was by immunoSEQ multiplex PCR. Of some 200,000 clones listed, 80% to 95% are singletons. Sequencing used peripheral blood, obtained 28 days after the second AZD1222 dose. The source is an adult who received the AZD1222 COVID-19 vaccine.

The chain recombines TRBV4-1 with TRBJ2-7; the D is unclear. Germline V lookup: CDR1 MGHRA, CDR2 YSYEKL. V was trimmed by 4 bases and J by 1 base, leaving 5 bases between them. CDR3 size: 12 residues. This chain's CDR3 is CASSPPSYEQYF. CDR3 sequence (DNA): TGCGCCAGCAGCCCCCCTTCCTACGAGCAGTACTTC.

This clone showed up just a few times. This specimen includes other DNA sequences encoding the same CDR3. The chain combines TRBV27 with TRBJ1-5, with no clear D. The V gene lost 2 bases and the J gene lost 5 bases, with 7 bases spanning the gap. Germline V gene lookup returns CDR1 MNHEY and CDR2 SMNVEV (reference sequence). The CDR3 has 13 residues. CDR3 bases: TGTGCCAGCAGTTTACTCGGGGATCAGCCCCAGCATTTT. This encodes CASSLLGDQPQHF.

V usage is TRBV6-5 and J usage is TRBJ1-2, with 10 positions matching TRBD1. V was pared by 5 bases and J by 4 bases, with 4 bases of the junction left unmatched. CDR3 length: 14 residues. Germline V gives CDR1 MNHEY, CDR2 SVGAGI. The CDR3 reads CASSKDRGTYGYTF. CDR3 sequence (DNA): TGTGCCAGCAGTAAGGACAGGGGGACCTATGGCTACACCTTC.

The CDR3 coding sequence is TGTGCCAGCAGCTTAGTAGGGGGTGTGACAGGGGGATCACCCCTCCACTTT. It specifies CASSLVGGVTGGSPLHF. V gene TRBV7-8 combines with J gene TRBJ1-6; 9 bases are a match to TRBD1. CDR1 and CDR2 from the germline V gene are SGHVS and FQNEAQ. The CDR3 spans 17 residues. The V segment lost 1 base and the J segment 10 bases; nucleotides outside the gene matches: 11.

This chain links TRBV27 with TRBJ1-1; a possible D gene is TRBD1 (5 bases). Germline V gene sequence: CDR1 MNHEY, CDR2 SMNVEV (reference sequence). This CDR3 has 14 amino acids. Trimming took off 7 bases at V and 1 base at J, with 13 bases between the two ends. The CDR3 DNA reads as TGTGCCAGCAAGGGGTTAAGACAGAACACTGAAGCTTTCTTT. It specifies CASKGLRQNTEAFF.

The genes are TRBV29-1 and TRBJ1-2; tentative D call: TRBD1 (5 bases). The CDR3 runs to 14 residues. Per germline, CDR1 SQVTM and CDR2 ANQGSEA. Trimming removed 6 bases at V and 4 bases at J, with 18 bases between. The CDR3 DNA sequence: TGCAGCGTCGGAGGGACGGTGGTAGGCTATGGCTACACCTTC. Translated: CSVGGTVVGYGYTF.

The V and J genes are TRBV4-1 and TRBJ2-5, with TRBD1 identical over 8 bases. Germline V gives CDR1 MGHRA, CDR2 YSYEKL. The CDR3 extends over 14 amino acids. V gave up 4 bases and J gave up 5 bases; unmatched junction bases: 6. Here the CDR3 DNA reads TGCGCCAGCAGCCCGGGACAGGTCGTTGAGACCCAGTACTTC. Its protein product is CASSPGQVVETQYF.

The chain couples TRBV2 to TRBJ1-5, with TRBD1 identical over 8 bases. Unmatched junction bases numbered 8, after V lost 0 bases and J lost 4 bases. Germline CDR1 SNHLY, CDR2 FYNNEI. The CDR3 is made up of 17 amino acids. CDR3: CASSEAAGTGGNQPQHF. The DNA for the CDR3 is TGTGCCAGCAGTGAAGCTGCCGGGACAGGAGGGAATCAGCCCCAGCATTTT. The full variable domain, its missing parts supplied by reference TRBV2 and TRBJ1-5, is EPEVTQTPSHQVTQMGQEVILRCVPISNHLYFYWYRQILGQKVEFLVSFYNNEISEKSEIFDDQFSVERPDGSNFTLKIRSTKLEDSAMYFCASSEAAGTGGNQPQHFGDGTRLSIL.

This chain joins TRBV29-1 and TRBJ1-1, with D perhaps matching TRBD1 (6 bases). Germline V CDR1 and CDR2: SQVTM, ANQGSEA. The CDR3 consists of 14 residues. Between the trimmed V and J ends, which lost 7 bases and 1 base, there was a span of 16 bases. As DNA, the CDR3 is TGCAGCGCTCGAACCCAGGGGACGAACACTGAAGCTTTCTTT. Translating gives CSARTQGTNTEAFF.